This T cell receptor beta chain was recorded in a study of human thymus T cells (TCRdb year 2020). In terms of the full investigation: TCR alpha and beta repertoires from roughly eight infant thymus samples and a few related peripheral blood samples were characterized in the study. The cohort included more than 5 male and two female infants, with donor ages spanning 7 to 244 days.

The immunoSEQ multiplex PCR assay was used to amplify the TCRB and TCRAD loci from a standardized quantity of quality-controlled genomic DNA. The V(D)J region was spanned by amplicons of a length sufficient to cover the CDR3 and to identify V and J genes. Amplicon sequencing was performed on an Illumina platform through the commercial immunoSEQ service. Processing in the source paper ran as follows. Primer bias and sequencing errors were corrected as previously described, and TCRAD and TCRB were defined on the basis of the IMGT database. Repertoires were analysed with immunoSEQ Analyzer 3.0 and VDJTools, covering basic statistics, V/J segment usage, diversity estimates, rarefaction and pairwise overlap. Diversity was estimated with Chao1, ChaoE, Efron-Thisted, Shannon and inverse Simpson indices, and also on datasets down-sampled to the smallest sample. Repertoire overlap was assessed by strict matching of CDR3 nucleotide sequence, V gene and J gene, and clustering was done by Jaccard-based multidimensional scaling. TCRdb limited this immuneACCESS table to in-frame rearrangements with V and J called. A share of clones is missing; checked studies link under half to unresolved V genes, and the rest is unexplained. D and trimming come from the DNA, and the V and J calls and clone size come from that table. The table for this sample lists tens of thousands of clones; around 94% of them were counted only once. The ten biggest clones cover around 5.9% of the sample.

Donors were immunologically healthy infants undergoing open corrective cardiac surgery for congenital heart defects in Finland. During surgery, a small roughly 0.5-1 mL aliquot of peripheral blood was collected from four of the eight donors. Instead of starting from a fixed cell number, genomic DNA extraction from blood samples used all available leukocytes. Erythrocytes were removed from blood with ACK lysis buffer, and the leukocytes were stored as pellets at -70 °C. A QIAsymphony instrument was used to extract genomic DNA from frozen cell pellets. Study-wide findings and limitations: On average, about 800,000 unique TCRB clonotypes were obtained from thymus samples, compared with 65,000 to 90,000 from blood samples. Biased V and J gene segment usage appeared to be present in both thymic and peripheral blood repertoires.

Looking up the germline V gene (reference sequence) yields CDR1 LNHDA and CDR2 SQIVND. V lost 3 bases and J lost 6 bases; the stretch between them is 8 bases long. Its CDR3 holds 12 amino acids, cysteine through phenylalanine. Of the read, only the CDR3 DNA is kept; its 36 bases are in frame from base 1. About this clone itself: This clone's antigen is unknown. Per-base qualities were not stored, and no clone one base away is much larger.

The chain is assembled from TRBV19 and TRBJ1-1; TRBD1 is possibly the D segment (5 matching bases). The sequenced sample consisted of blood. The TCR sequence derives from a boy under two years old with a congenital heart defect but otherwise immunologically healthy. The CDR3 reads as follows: CASSMWGAEAFF. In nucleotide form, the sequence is TGTGCCAGTAGTATGTGGGGCGCTGAAGCTTTCTTT.